These 20 T cell receptor beta chains were sequenced from one sample in a study of shared clonotypes between healthy human individuals (dated by TCRdb to between 2020 and 2021). Libraries were made using the immunoSEQ multiplex PCR assay. This is the immuneACCESS table as TCRdb keeps it, with only in-frame sequences that have V and J called. A part of the clones is gone; compared with another copy, unresolved V genes explain less than half, and the rest is unexplained. The sample profile shows under 600,000 clones; over 60% of them were found once. Under 15% of the sample rests with the top ten. What was sequenced was PBMCs. The receptors here all came from a woman in her thirties or forties in good health. Some clones in this sample may be carry-over from other donors' samples.

This clone was counted only a few times. In nucleotides, the CDR3 is TGTGCCAGCAGTCTGGGACAGGTGGAGACCCAGTACTTC. It translates to CASSLGQVETQYF. This chain links TRBV2 with TRBJ2-5; TRBD1 agrees at 8 bases. This CDR3 has 13 residues. J was trimmed by 5 bases and V by 5 bases; bases with no gene match: 4. CDR1 and CDR2 from the germline V gene are SNHLY and FYNNEI.

The chain employs TRBV5-1 and TRBJ2-6, with 7 bases identical to TRBD1. The CDR3 sequence is 18 residues long. J lost 0 bases, V lost 0 bases, and 6 bases had no gene match. Germline CDR1 and CDR2: SGHRS and YFSETQ. This chain's CDR3 is CASSLAGTASSGANVLTF. CDR3 in DNA: TGCGCCAGCAGCTTGGCCGGGACAGCCAGCTCTGGGGCCAACGTCCTGACTTTC.

The chain employs TRBV7-8 and TRBJ2-7, with unresolved D. V was cut by 4 bases and J by 0 bases, with 13 bases left in between. Germline CDR1 and CDR2: SGHVS and FQNEAQ. The CDR3 runs 15 residues. The CDR3 coding sequence is TGTGCCAGCAGCTCCCGCAGATTAGCCTCCTACGAGCAGTACTTC. This encodes CASSSRRLASYEQYF.

The V and J genes are TRBV9 and TRBJ2-5; D might be TRBD2 (6 bases). Between the trimmed V and J ends, which lost 0 bases and 5 bases, there was a span of 8 bases. In germline, CDR1 is SGDLS, CDR2 YYNGEE. There are 13 residues in the CDR3. CDR3 region: CASSVGDWETQYF. The CDR3 DNA sequence: TGTGCCAGCAGCGTAGGGGACTGGGAGACCCAGTACTTC.

This clone was counted many times. The rearrangement joins TRBV6-5 to TRBJ2-7, with TRBD1 as a possible D gene (6 bases). The V and J ends lost 2 bases and 3 bases respectively, with 14 bases between them. The CDR3 sequence is 15 residues long. Germline CDR1 is MNHEY and CDR2 is SVGAGI. As DNA, the CDR3 is TGTGCCAGCAGTTACGGCAGGGGTTCTTTCTACGAGCAGTACTTC. Protein: CASSYGRGSFYEQYF.

The V call is TRBV28, the J call TRBJ2-3, with a tentative D call TRBD2 (6 bases). Germline CDR1 is MDHEN and CDR2 is SYDVKM. The CDR3 has 16 amino acids. V was pared by 3 bases and J by 3 bases, with 16 bases between. The CDR3 here is CASSFDYPAGTDTQYF. DNA of the CDR3: TGTGCCAGCAGTTTCGACTACCCGGCGGGGACAGATACGCAGTATTTT. The full variable domain, in which reference TRBV28 and TRBJ2-3 provide the parts outside the CDR3, is DVKVTQSSRYLVKRTGEKVFLECVQDMDHENMFWYRQDPGLGLRLIYFSYDVKMKEKGDIPEGYSVSREKKERFSLILESASTNQTSMYLCASSFDYPAGTDTQYFGPGTRLTVL.

The V call is TRBV19, the J call TRBJ2-3, with 8 bases fitting TRBD2. The CDR3 runs to 17 residues. Germline lookup yields CDR1 LNHDA and CDR2 SQIVND (reference sequence). V dropped 6 bases and J dropped 6; count of bases not matched to a gene: 17. The CDR3 reads CASSPSGRAGVADTQYF. Here the CDR3 DNA reads TGTGCCAGTAGCCCCTCGGGGAGAGCGGGAGTTGCGGATACGCAGTATTTT.

The rearrangement links TRBV14 to TRBJ2-6; D gene unclear. The CDR3 is 15 residues long. V dropped 1 base and J dropped 0 bases, with 4 bases sitting between them. The germline CDR1 and CDR2 sequences are SGHDN and FVKESK. For the CDR3, the DNA is TGTGCCAGCAGCCAAGGGTTCTCTGGGGCCAACGTCCTGACTTTC. It encodes CASSQGFSGANVLTF.

The chain couples TRBV4-2 to TRBJ2-2, with 10 bases aligning to TRBD2. V dropped 4 bases and J dropped 0; count of bases not matched to a gene: 5. Germline V gene lookup returns CDR1 LGHNA and CDR2 YNFKEQ. This CDR3 region has 17 residues. The DNA of the CDR3 is TGTGCCAGCAGCCCCCGAACTAGCGGGGCGAACACCGGGGAGCTGTTTTTT. This translates into CASSPRTSGANTGELFF.

This chain joins TRBV28 and TRBJ1-3, with 10 positions matching TRBD1. Germline assignment: CDR1 MDHEN and CDR2 SYDVKM. Trimming took 6 bases from V and 3 from J; bases not matched to a gene: 14. The CDR3 consists of 18 residues. The CDR3, as DNA: TGTGCCAGCAGCACCTCCTCGGGACAGGGGTCCTATGGAAACACCATATATTTT. This translates into CASSTSSGQGSYGNTIYF.

V is TRBV2 and J is TRBJ2-2; 11 bases map to TRBD2. V shed 0 bases, J shed 5 bases, and the junction held 8 bases outside the gene matches. Germline V CDR1 and CDR2: SNHLY, FYNNEI. The CDR3 runs 18 residues. The CDR3: CASSEALTSGSKTGELFF. The CDR3 DNA is TGTGCCAGCAGTGAAGCGCTTACTAGCGGGAGTAAAACCGGGGAGCTGTTTTTT.

This clone showed up just once. A much bigger clone sits one base away, suggesting this may be a read error. V gene TRBV10-3 combines with J gene TRBJ2-2; 9 positions agree with TRBD2. V shed 7 bases, J shed 16 bases, and the junction held 13 bases outside the gene matches. Germline V gene data show CDR1 as ENHRY and CDR2 as SYGVKD. This CDR3 has 13 residues. The CDR3 bases are TGTGCCATCACGTCCCAGCGGGAGGACTTTCCGTTTTTT. As protein: CAITSQREDFPFF.

The V and J genes are TRBV6-4 and TRBJ1-2, with unresolved D. V lost 7 bases, J lost 6 bases, and 6 bases lay in between. The CDR3 has 10 residues. Germline-derived CDR1 and CDR2 are MRHNA and SNTAGT. This CDR3 is CASTTDGYTF. The CDR3, as DNA: TGTGCCAGCACCACCGATGGCTACACCTTC.

This chain joins TRBV5-1 and TRBJ2-5; D uncertain. CDR1 SGHRS and CDR2 YFSETQ come from the germline V gene. Trimming stripped 0 bases from V and 2 bases from J, with 11 bases between. This CDR3 region has 15 residues. The CDR3 DNA reads TGCGCCAGCAGCTTGGATGGCCTGAGTCAAGAGACCCAGTACTTC. Its protein is CASSLDGLSQETQYF.

The chain links TRBV5-1 to TRBJ2-7; TRBD2 agrees at 9 bases. There are 14 residues in the CDR3. Trimming at V came to 6 bases and at J to 6 bases, leaving 10 bases not matched to a gene. CDR1 and CDR2 from the germline V gene are SGHRS and YFSETQ. CDR3 sequence (DNA): TGCGCCAGCACCATAGCGGGAGAGATCCGCGAGCAGTACTTC. Amino acids: CASTIAGEIREQYF.

V is TRBV10-1 and J is TRBJ1-1; D gene uncertain. The CDR3 consists of 13 residues. The germline V gene has CDR1 WNHNN and CDR2 SYGVQD (reference sequence). Deletions cut 5 bases from V and 0 bases from J, with 7 bases between. The CDR3 DNA reads TGCGCCAGCAGTCGGGCCCTGAACACTGAAGCTTTCTTT. This gives the protein CASSRALNTEAFF.

This chain joins TRBV28 and TRBJ1-3; D perhaps matches TRBD1 (5 bases). The CDR3 sequence is 12 residues long. The germline V and J ends were trimmed by 10 bases and 9 bases, with 16 bases remaining between them. Germline V gene lookup returns CDR1 MDHEN and CDR2 SYDVKM. The CDR3 sequence: CATTTPGTTIYF. The CDR3, as DNA: TGTGCCACCACCACCCCGGGGACCACCATATATTTT.

In its sample, this clone was seen many times. CDR3 DNA sequence: TGTGCCAGCAGCCAAGGTGAGAATGAGCAGTTCTTC. Translated, it gives CASSQGENEQFF. This chain uses TRBV4-2 with TRBJ2-1; D gene unclear. V gave up 1 base and J gave up 7 bases, with 5 bases separating them. The CDR3 runs to 12 residues. The germline CDR1 and CDR2 sequences are LGHNA and YNFKEQ.

A note on this clone: Other DNA sequences in this sample translate to the same CDR3. The chain links TRBV5-6 to TRBJ1-2; perhaps TRBD1 as D (5 bases). Trimming pared 4 bases from V and 2 bases from J, leaving 24 bases between. The CDR3 spans 18 residues. Per the germline V gene, CDR1 is SGHDT and CDR2 is YYEEEE. CDR3 protein: CASSPHNLGARGNYGYTF. For the CDR3, the DNA is TGTGCCAGCAGCCCACACAACCTTGGGGCAAGAGGAAACTATGGCTACACCTTC.

The J gene is TRBJ2-1, the V gene TRBV5-4, with TRBD1 identical over 7 bases. CDR1 and CDR2 from the germline V gene are SGHNT and YYREEE (reference sequence). J was trimmed by 1 base and V by 4 bases; bases with no gene match: 5. This CDR3 is built from 15 residues. CDR3 nucleotides: TGTGCCAGCAGCGGACTCAGGGGGTCCTACAATGAGCAGTTCTTC. Residues: CASSGLRGSYNEQFF. The whole variable domain, filled in from reference TRBV5-4 and TRBJ2-1, reads ETGVTQSPTHLIKTRGQQVTLRCSSQSGHNTVSWYQQALGQGPQFIFQYYREEENGRGNFPPRFSGLQFPNYSSELNVNALELDDSALYLCASSGLRGSYNEQFFGPGTRLTVL.